This TCR beta chain was profiled in a study of radiotherapy plus CTLA-4 blockade in lung cancer. CDR1 and CDR2 from the germline V gene are WNHNN and SYGVQD (reference sequence). The CDR3 totals 13 residues. After removal of 6 bases from V and 1 base from J, the junction contained 2 bases not matched to a gene. Overall study results and limits: Once radiotherapy plus ipilimumab had been given, TCR clones derived from tumor expanded in blood. Alongside interferon-beta, early blood T cell clone dynamics were reportedly the best predictor of response.

Generated by immunoSEQ multiplex PCR, the TCRdb table keeps only in-frame clones and is missing some. Of around 65,000 clones listed, approximately 75% are singletons. Comment on this clone: Antigen: not known.

The genes are TRBV10-1 and TRBJ1-2, with 7 bases identical to TRBD1. The origin of this receptor is a human donor with non-small cell lung cancer who had a complete response to radiotherapy plus ipilimumab. Material: peripheral blood, obtained from a patient treated with radiotherapy plus ipilimumab. This CDR3 is CASSRDSNYGYTF. The CDR3 coding sequence is TGCGCCAGCAGCCGGGACAGTAACTATGGCTACACCTTC.